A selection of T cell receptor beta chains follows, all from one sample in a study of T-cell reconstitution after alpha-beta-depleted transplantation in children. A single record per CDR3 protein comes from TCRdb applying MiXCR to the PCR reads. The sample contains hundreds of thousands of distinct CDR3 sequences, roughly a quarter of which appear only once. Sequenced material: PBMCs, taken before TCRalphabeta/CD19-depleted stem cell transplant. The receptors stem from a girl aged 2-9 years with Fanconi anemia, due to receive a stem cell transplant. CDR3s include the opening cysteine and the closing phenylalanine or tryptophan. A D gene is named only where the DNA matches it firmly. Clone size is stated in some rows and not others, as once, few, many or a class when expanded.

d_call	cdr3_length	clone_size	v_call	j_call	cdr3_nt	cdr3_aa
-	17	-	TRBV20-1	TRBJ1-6	TGCTGTGCTAGAGAACCCGGGACACGCAGCCGAAATTCACCCCTCCACTTT	CCAREPGTRSRNSPLHF
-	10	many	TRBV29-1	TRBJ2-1	TGCAGCGTTGCAAGGGCTGAGCAGTTCTTC	CSVARAEQFF
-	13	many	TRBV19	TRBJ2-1	TGTGCCAGTAGACCGGGACAAAACAATGAGCAGTTCTTC	CASRPGQNNEQFF
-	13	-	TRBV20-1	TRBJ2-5	TGCAGTGCTAGTTTACTAGCCCTCGAGACCCAGTACTTC	CSASLLALETQYF
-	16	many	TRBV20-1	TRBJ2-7	TGCAGTGCTAGAGATAGGGTGGGTTGGGGCTCCTACGAGCAGTACTTC	CSARDRVGWGSYEQYF
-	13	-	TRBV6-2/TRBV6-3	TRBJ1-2	TGTGCCAGCAGTTACCGGGCAGAGGAAGGCTACACCTTC	CASSYRAEEGYTF
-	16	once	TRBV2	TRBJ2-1	TGTGCCAGCATTAGGGGATCGCGGGTCGCCTACAATGAGCAGTTCTTC	CASIRGSRVAYNEQFF
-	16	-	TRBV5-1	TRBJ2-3	TGCGCCAGCAGCTTGGTACTCCTCCGTAGCACAGATACGCAGTATTTT	CASSLVLLRSTDTQYF
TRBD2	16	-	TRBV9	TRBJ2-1	TGTGCCAGCAGCGTAGGGTCTAGCGGGAGGGGGGCTGAGCAGTTCTTC	CASSVGSSGRGAEQFF
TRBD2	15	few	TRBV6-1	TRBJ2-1	TGTGCCAGCAGGGGACTAGCGGGAGGGAGCGATGAGCAGTTCTTC	CASRGLAGGSDEQFF
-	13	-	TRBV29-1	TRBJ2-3	TGCAGCGTTCGCCCACGACTAGCAGATACGCAGTATTTT	CSVRPRLADTQYF
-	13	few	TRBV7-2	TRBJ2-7	TGTGCCAGCAGCTTAGAGGCATACTACGAGCAGTACTTC	CASSLEAYYEQYF
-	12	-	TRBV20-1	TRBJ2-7	TGCAGTGCTAGACTGGCAACGGACGAGCAGTACTTC	CSARLATDEQYF
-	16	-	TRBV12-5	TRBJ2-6	TGTGCTAGTGGCCATAAACAGGGCTCTGGGGCCAACGTCCTGACTTTC	CASGHKQGSGANVLTF
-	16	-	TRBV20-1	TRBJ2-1	TGCAGTGCTAGAGACCCGAGGGGCATAGGCTACAATGAGCAGTTCTTC	CSARDPRGIGYNEQFF
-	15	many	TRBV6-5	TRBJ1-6	TGTGCCAGCAGTTACCGAGCAGGGCGTAATTCACCCCTCCACTTT	CASSYRAGRNSPLHF
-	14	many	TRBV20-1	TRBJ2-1	TGCAGTGCTAGAGACGGGACTGAGTATGATGAGCAGTTCTTC	CSARDGTEYDEQFF
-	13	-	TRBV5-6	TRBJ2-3	TGTGCCAGCAGCTTGTCCGCCACAGATACGCAGTATTTT	CASSLSATDTQYF
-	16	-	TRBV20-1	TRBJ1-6	TGCAGTGCTAGCCCAGTTCTGTCGGGACCTAATTCACCCCTCCACTTT	CSASPVLSGPNSPLHF
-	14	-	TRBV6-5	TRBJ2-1	TGTGCCAGCACGCGCTCAAAGTCCTACAATGAGCAGTTCTTC	CASTRSKSYNEQFF
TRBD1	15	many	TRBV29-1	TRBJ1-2	TGCAGCGCTTTCGCGGTGGGACAGGGAAACTATGGCTACACCTTC	CSAFAVGQGNYGYTF
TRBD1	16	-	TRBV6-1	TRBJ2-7	TGTGCCAGCAGTCAACACCGGGACAGGGGGCAATACGAGCAGTACTTC	CASSQHRDRGQYEQYF